These T cell receptor beta chains were read from a single sample in a study of cytomegalovirus exposure and HLA in healthy donors. Profiled with immunoSEQ multiplex PCR; TCRdb holds only in-frame clones, not every one. The sample has 100,000 to 150,000 clones; approximately 71% are singletons. The specimen sequenced was PBMCs. The receptors shown here come from a woman between 50 and 59 years old in good health and CMV-seronegative. Both conserved end residues are part of each CDR3. D genes are given only for firm matches. Some rows mark clone size as missing; the rest say once, few, many or name a class of expanded clone.

>16|-|-|TRBJ2-2|TRBV7-3
CASSLVGPGDTGELFF
TGTGCCAGCAGCTTAGTTGGTCCAGGGGACACCGGGGAGCTGTTTTTT
>15|once|TRBD1|TRBJ2-1|TRBV4-1
CASSQPGQINNEQFF
TGCGCCAGCAGCCAACCGGGACAGATAAACAATGAGCAGTTCTTC
>14|-|TRBD2|TRBJ2-7|TRBV7-8
CASSPGLAVYEQYF
TGTGCCAGCAGTCCGGGACTAGCGGTATACGAGCAGTACTTC
>16|few|TRBD2|TRBJ2-3|TRBV4-3
CASSQDAGGPTDTQYF
TGCGCCAGCAGCCAAGACGCGGGAGGCCCCACAGATACGCAGTATTTT
>16|-|TRBD2|TRBJ2-5|TRBV7-8
CASSLELAGDRETQYF
TGTGCCAGCAGCTTAGAACTAGCGGGAGATCGAGAGACCCAGTACTTC
>14|-|-|TRBJ1-1|TRBV29-1
CSVAPQGLNTEAFF
TGCAGCGTTGCTCCCCAGGGTTTGAACACTGAAGCTTTCTTT
>13|-|-|TRBJ1-1|TRBV4-1
CASSQHRVTEAFF
TGCGCCAGCAGCCAACACAGGGTGACTGAAGCTTTCTTT
>15|few|-|TRBJ2-1|TRBV7-3
CASALGRDSYNEQFF
TGTGCCAGCGCTCTCGGACGGGACTCCTACAATGAGCAGTTCTTC
>15|few|TRBD2|TRBJ2-7|TRBV6-5
CASSYSLAGKYEQYF
TGTGCCAGCAGTTACTCACTAGCGGGAAAATACGAGCAGTACTTC
>14|-|-|TRBJ2-7|TRBV5-1
CASSLGGAIYEQYF
TGCGCCAGCAGCTTGGGCGGGGCCATCTACGAGCAGTACTTC
>15|-|-|TRBJ1-4|TRBV28
CASSLGPGIGEKLFF
TGTGCCAGCAGTTTAGGCCCGGGGATCGGTGAAAAACTGTTTTTT
>14|-|-|TRBJ2-7|TRBV9
CASSRQQASYEQYF
TGTGCCAGCAGCAGGCAACAGGCCTCCTACGAGCAGTACTTC
>16|-|TRBD1|TRBJ2-1|TRBV11-2
CASSSPPRGLVNEQFF
TGTGCCAGCAGCTCACCACCCAGGGGGCTTGTCAATGAGCAGTTCTTC
>10|-|-|TRBJ2-7|TRBV20-1
CSAPRSEQYF
TGCAGTGCCCCCAGGTCGGAGCAGTACTTC
>14|once|-|TRBJ2-7|TRBV7-8
CASSLRLASHEQYF
TGTGCCAGCAGCTTAAGGTTGGCTAGCCACGAGCAGTACTTC
>15|-|-|TRBJ2-1|TRBV6-5
CASSYSMDSYNEQFF
TGTGCCAGCAGTTACTCGATGGACAGCTACAATGAGCAGTTCTTC
>13|once|TRBD1|TRBJ1-1|TRBV19
CASKGQLDTEAFF
TGTGCCAGTAAGGGACAGTTGGACACTGAAGCTTTCTTT
>17|-|TRBD1|TRBJ2-7|TRBV9
CASSARPAGTGPYEQYF
TGTGCCAGCAGCGCCCGACCTGCCGGGACAGGGCCATACGAGCAGTACTTC
>17|-|TRBD1|TRBJ2-1|TRBV19
CASSIRSGTGFGNEQFF
TGTGCCAGTAGTATCCGCTCCGGGACAGGTTTTGGGAATGAGCAGTTCTTC
>14|-|-|TRBJ2-2|TRBV29-1
CSVEVGGSVGELFF
TGCAGCGTTGAAGTAGGGGGTTCGGTCGGGGAGCTGTTTTTT
>12|-|TRBD2|TRBJ2-1|TRBV19
CASIGLGDRQFF
TGTGCCAGTATCGGACTAGGAGATCGGCAGTTCTTC
>13|-|-|TRBJ2-2|TRBV6-5
CASSYTNTGELFF
TGTGCCAGCAGTTATACAAACACCGGGGAGCTGTTTTTT
>13|-|TRBD2|TRBJ2-1|TRBV29-1
CSVGEGQGEEQFF
TGCAGCGTAGGGGAGGGGCAGGGAGAGGAGCAGTTCTTC
>13|-|TRBD1|TRBJ2-7|TRBV19
CASSEQGANEQYF
TGTGCCAGTAGTGAACAGGGGGCCAACGAGCAGTACTTC
>13|-|-|TRBJ2-1|TRBV29-1
CSVEGVIYNEQFF
TGCAGCGTTGAAGGAGTCATATACAATGAGCAGTTCTTC
>15|-|TRBD1|TRBJ1-5|TRBV19
CASSTTGGSNQPQHF
TGTGCCAGTAGTACTACAGGGGGGAGCAATCAGCCCCAGCATTTT
>16|-|TRBD2|TRBJ2-2|TRBV27
CASSPPGLAGTGELFF
TGTGCCAGCAGCCCCCCCGGACTAGCGGGGACCGGGGAGCTGTTTTTT
>16|few|TRBD2|TRBJ2-1|TRBV15
CAIRDRSGSGYNEQFF
TGTGCCATCCGGGACCGTAGCGGGAGCGGCTACAATGAGCAGTTCTTC
>16|-|TRBD1|TRBJ1-5|TRBV18
CASSLSSGTVNQPQHF
TGTGCCAGCTCACTGTCATCCGGGACAGTAAATCAGCCCCAGCATTTT
>13|-|-|TRBJ1-1|TRBV18
CASSPMANTEAFF
TGTGCCAGCTCACCAATGGCCAACACTGAAGCTTTCTTT
>11|-|-|TRBJ2-5|TRBV7-2
CASSPSETQYF
TGTGCCAGCAGTCCATCAGAGACCCAGTACTTC
>15|-|-|TRBJ2-5|TRBV7-9
CASSPRSGGRETQYF
TGTGCCAGCAGCCCCCGCTCTGGCGGAAGAGAGACCCAGTACTTC
>15|-|TRBD1|TRBJ1-2|TRBV10-3
CAISWTGKDDYGYTF
TGTGCCATCAGTTGGACAGGAAAAGACGACTATGGCTACACCTTC
>12|-|-|TRBJ2-7|TRBV6-5
CASNAAPYEQYF
TGTGCCAGCAATGCGGCCCCCTACGAGCAGTACTTC
>14|-|-|TRBJ2-7|TRBV7-9
CSSSPTTETYEQYF
TGTTCCAGCAGCCCGACGACAGAAACCTACGAGCAGTACTTC
>16|-|TRBD2|TRBJ2-3|TRBV4-2
CASSQELGLAGYTQYF
TGTGCCAGCAGCCAAGAGTTAGGACTAGCGGGATATACGCAGTATTTT
>15|-|TRBD2|TRBJ2-7|TRBV9
CASSVGPGTRGEQYF
TGTGCCAGCAGCGTAGGTCCGGGGACTAGGGGCGAGCAGTACTTC
>13|-|-|TRBJ1-1|TRBV7-8
CASSLAGATEAFF
TGTGCCAGCAGCTTAGCAGGAGCCACTGAAGCTTTCTTT
>14|-|-|TRBJ1-4|TRBV5-8
CASSPDTSAEKLFF
TGTGCCAGCAGCCCGGACACATCCGCAGAAAAACTGTTTTTT
>14|-|TRBD1|TRBJ1-2|TRBV9
CASSMTGTAYGYTF
TGTGCCAGCAGCATGACCGGGACAGCTTATGGCTACACCTTC
>15|-|-|TRBJ2-1|TRBV6-5
CASSYGGSSYNEQFF
TGTGCCAGCAGTTACGGTGGGAGCTCCTACAATGAGCAGTTCTTC
>12|few|-|TRBJ2-7|TRBV28
CASTTLGPEQYF
TGTGCCAGCACCACCTTGGGGCCGGAGCAGTACTTC
>17|-|TRBD2|TRBJ2-3|TRBV28
CASSLGGASGTVNTQYF
TGTGCCAGCAGTTTGGGTGGTGCTAGCGGTACTGTGAATACGCAGTATTTT
>15|-|-|TRBJ2-1|TRBV19
CASSIASFAMNEQFF
TGTGCCAGTAGTATAGCTAGCTTCGCTATGAATGAGCAGTTCTTC
>16|-|-|TRBJ1-6|TRBV6-5
CASSYGQGRDNSPLHF
TGTGCCAGCAGTTACGGCCAGGGGAGGGATAATTCACCCCTCCACTTT
>12|-|TRBD1|TRBJ1-1|TRBV2
CASRQGSTEAFF
TGTGCCAGTCGACAGGGAAGCACTGAAGCTTTCTTT
>11|-|-|TRBJ1-5|TRBV6-1
CASSLSQPQHF
TGTGCCAGCAGCTTATCTCAGCCCCAGCATTTT
>11|-|-|TRBJ2-5|TRBV5-6
CASSSAETQYF
TGTGCCAGCAGCTCCGCGGAGACCCAGTACTTC
>16|-|TRBD2|TRBJ2-5|TRBV5-4
CASSQPGLAGGETQYF
TGTGCCAGCAGCCAACCGGGACTAGCGGGAGGAGAGACCCAGTACTTC
>14|-|-|TRBJ1-1|TRBV10-3
CAISPPGQSHEAFF
TGTGCCATTTCCCCCCCCGGACAGAGTCATGAAGCTTTCTTT
>15|-|-|TRBJ2-1|TRBV18
CASSPGLAPTNEQFF
TGTGCCAGCTCACCAGGTCTAGCTCCAACAAATGAGCAGTTCTTC
>17|-|-|TRBJ2-1|TRBV4-2
CASSQDAAGSSYNEQFF
TGTGCCAGCAGCCAAGACGCGGCGGGGAGCTCCTACAATGAGCAGTTCTTC
>15|few|TRBD1|TRBJ2-7|TRBV7-9
CASSFPRDRGYEQYF
TGTGCCAGCAGCTTCCCCCGGGACAGGGGGTACGAGCAGTACTTC
>15|-|TRBD1|TRBJ2-5|TRBV28
CASSPSGTGAETQYF
TGTGCCAGCAGCCCCAGCGGGACAGGGGCCGAGACCCAGTACTTC
>15|-|-|TRBJ1-5|TRBV6-1
CASSGNVYSNQPQHF
TGTGCCAGCAGTGGAAACGTCTATAGCAATCAGCCCCAGCATTTT
>17|few|-|TRBJ2-6|TRBV5-1
CASSAASQGRRANVLTF
TGCGCCAGCAGCGCGGCCTCACAGGGGAGGAGGGCCAACGTCCTGACTTTC
>15|-|-|TRBJ1-2|TRBV28
CASRLPGGGNYGYTF
TGTGCCAGCAGGCTACCCGGCGGGGGAAACTATGGCTACACCTTC